Presented here are 4 T cell receptor beta chains from one specimen sequenced in a study of T-cell memory formation after mild COVID-19 (dated by TCRdb to the early 2020s). Receptors were amplified or captured by 5' RACE. This sample was sequenced with an Illumina NovaSeq 6000. TCRdb's own reprocessing of the public reads used fastp at Q25 and MiXCR and kept productive beta chains. Rows matching on CDR3 protein sequence are summarized as one entry with the most common DNA and genes. The sample data list approximately 89,000 distinct CDR3 sequences, and around a quarter of these were observed just once. The ten largest clones add up to roughly 40% of the sample. The sequenced sample consisted of PBMCs or a T cell subset sorted from them (not recorded which). Every receptor here comes from a man aged 18 to 29 who had mild COVID-19 (a few samples of this study predate the infection). The sample titles of this study are shuffled in the database, so cell type and time point are left out; the donor was told from shared clones.

This sequence joins TRBV7-2 and TRBJ1-1; TRBD1 matches 9 bases. V dropped 4 bases and J dropped 1; count of bases not matched to a gene: 4. Germline CDR1 is SGHTA and CDR2 is FQGNSA. The CDR3 has 15 amino acids. CDR3 sequence: CASSYGTGWNTEAFF. In nucleotides, the CDR3 is TGTGCCAGCAGCTACGGGACAGGGTGGAACACTGAAGCTTTCTTT.

V is TRBV7-2 and J is TRBJ2-5, with 7 bases that match TRBD2. The V segment lost 2 bases and the J segment 7 bases; nucleotides outside the gene matches: 7. Germline CDR1 reads SGHTA; CDR2 reads FQGNSA. The CDR3 has 14 amino acids. CDR3 sequence: CASSLRGDEVTQYF. The DNA of the CDR3 is TGTGCCAGCAGCTTACGGGGGGACGAGGTGACCCAGTACTTC.

This clonotype showed up just a few times. This chain uses TRBV5-5 with TRBJ2-1, with D perhaps matching TRBD1 or TRBD2 (5 bases each). The germline V gene encodes CDR1 SGHKS and CDR2 YYEKEE (reference sequence). V gave up 7 bases and J gave up 2 bases, with 7 bases separating them. CDR3 length equals 12 residues. This CDR3 reads CASLGAYNEQFF. CDR3 DNA: TGTGCCAGCCTGGGGGCCTACAATGAGCAGTTCTTC.

In DNA form, the CDR3 reads TGTGCCAGCAGTTACTCGACGACGGGTGGCTACACCTTC. It is translated as CASSYSTTGGYTF. The chain uses TRBV6-2 or TRBV6-3 and TRBJ1-2; no clear D gene. Deletions cut 0 bases from V and 7 bases from J, with 9 bases between. This CDR3 is 13 amino acids long. Germline loops: CDR1 MNHEY, CDR2 SVGEGT.